These 5 T cell receptor beta chains were all obtained from the same sample, sequenced in a study of T cell responses to AZD1222 COVID-19 vaccine. Data came from immunoSEQ multiplex PCR; TCRdb stores just in-frame clones and leaves some out. This table has tens of thousands of clones, approximately 90% appearing once. Specimen: peripheral blood, collected 28 days after the second AZD1222 dose. The receptors shown here come from an adult who received the AZD1222 COVID-19 vaccine.

This clone is a singleton in its sample. CDR3 bases: TGTGCCTCCGCCAGGGGGCGCTCATACGAGCAGTACTTC. Its translation is CASARGRSYEQYF. The chain recombines TRBV30 with TRBJ2-7; 8 bases are shared with TRBD1. Germline V gives CDR1 GTSNPN, CDR2 SVGIG (reference sequence). The V and J ends lost 7 bases and 4 bases, in that order; junction bases with no gene match: 9. The CDR3 runs to 13 residues. Using reference TRBV30 and TRBJ2-7 for the parts outside the CDR3, the full variable domain is SQTIHQWPATLVQPVGSPLSLECTVEGTSNPNLYWYRQAAGRGLQLLFYSVGIGQISSEVPQNLSASRPQDRQFILSSKKLLLSDSGFYLCASARGRSYEQYFGPGTRLTVT.

This chain connects TRBV5-6 to TRBJ2-7, with 9 bases aligning to TRBD2. Germline CDR1 reads SGHDT; CDR2 reads YYEEEE. This CDR3 has 15 residues. V trimming: 0 bases; J trimming: 5 bases; junction bases outside the gene matches: 6. As DNA, the CDR3 is TGTGCCAGCAGCTTGGCCCCGACTAGCGGCCACGAGCAGTACTTC. Its translation is CASSLAPTSGHEQYF.

This clone was seen once. V is TRBV4-2 and J is TRBJ2-5; 7 bases align to TRBD2. The J segment lost 5 bases and the V segment lost 1 base, leaving 13 bases of the junction unmatched. The germline CDR1 and CDR2 sequences are LGHNA and YNFKEQ. CDR3 length: 17 amino acids. The CDR3 nucleotides read TGTGCCAGCAGCCAAGTCGGGGCGGGGGTAGTGGGGGAGACCCAGTACTTC. Translated: CASSQVGAGVVGETQYF.

The chain joins TRBV12-3 or TRBV12-4 to TRBJ1-1; D is ambiguous. There are 11 residues in the CDR3. The V end lost 4 bases, the J end lost 5 bases, and 5 bases lay between the germline ends. DNA of the CDR3: TGTGCCAGCAGTTCATTTACTGAAGCTTTCTTT. Its translation is CASSSFTEAFF.

The J gene is TRBJ2-7, the V gene TRBV4-2; TRBD1 aligns across 11 bases. Germline CDR1 reads LGHNA; CDR2 reads YNFKEQ. V gave up 0 bases and J gave up 3 bases; unmatched junction bases: 4. The CDR3 is 16 residues long. Here the CDR3 reads CASSQDSGQGGYEQYF. The CDR3 DNA follows: TGTGCCAGCAGCCAAGATTCGGGACAGGGGGGCTACGAGCAGTACTTC.